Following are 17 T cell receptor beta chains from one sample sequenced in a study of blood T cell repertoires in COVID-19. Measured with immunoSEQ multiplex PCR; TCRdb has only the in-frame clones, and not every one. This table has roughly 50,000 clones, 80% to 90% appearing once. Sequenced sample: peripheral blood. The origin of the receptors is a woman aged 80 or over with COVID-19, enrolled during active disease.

CDR3 amino acids: CATSDPGQGFYEQYF. The CDR3 DNA sequence: TGTGCCACCAGTGATCCGGGACAGGGTTTCTACGAGCAGTACTTC. V gene TRBV24-1 combines with J gene TRBJ2-7, with 9 bases that match TRBD1. Trimming removed 3 bases from V and 3 bases from J; junction bases left unmatched: 5. Germline CDR1 KGHDR, CDR2 SFDVKD. This CDR3 is built from 15 residues.

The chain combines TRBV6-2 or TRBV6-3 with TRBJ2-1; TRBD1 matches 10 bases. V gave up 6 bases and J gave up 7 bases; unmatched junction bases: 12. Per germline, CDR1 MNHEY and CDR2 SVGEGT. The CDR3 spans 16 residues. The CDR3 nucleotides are TGTGCCAGCAGCGGTACCCCGGGACAGGGGTGGAATGAGCAGTTCTTC. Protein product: CASSGTPGQGWNEQFF.

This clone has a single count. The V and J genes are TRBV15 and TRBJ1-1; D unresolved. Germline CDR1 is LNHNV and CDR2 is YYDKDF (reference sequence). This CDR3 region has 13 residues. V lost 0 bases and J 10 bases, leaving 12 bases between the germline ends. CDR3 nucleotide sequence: TGTGCCACCAGCAGAGAAACCGTAGTCGGAGCTTTCTTT. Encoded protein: CATSRETVVGAFF.

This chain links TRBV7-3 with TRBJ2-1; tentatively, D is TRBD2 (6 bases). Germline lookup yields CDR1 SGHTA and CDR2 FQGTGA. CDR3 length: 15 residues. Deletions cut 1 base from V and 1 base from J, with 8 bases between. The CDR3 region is CASSLIAGSYNEQFF. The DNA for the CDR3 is TGTGCCAGCAGCTTAATTGCGGGATCCTACAATGAGCAGTTCTTC.

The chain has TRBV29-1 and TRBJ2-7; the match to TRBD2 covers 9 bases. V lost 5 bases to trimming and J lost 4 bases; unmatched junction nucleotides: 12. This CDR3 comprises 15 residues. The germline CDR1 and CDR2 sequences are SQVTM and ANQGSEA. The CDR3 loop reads CSVTLAGGPRYEQYF. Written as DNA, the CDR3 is TGCAGCGTTACTCTTGCGGGAGGGCCCAGGTACGAGCAGTACTTC.

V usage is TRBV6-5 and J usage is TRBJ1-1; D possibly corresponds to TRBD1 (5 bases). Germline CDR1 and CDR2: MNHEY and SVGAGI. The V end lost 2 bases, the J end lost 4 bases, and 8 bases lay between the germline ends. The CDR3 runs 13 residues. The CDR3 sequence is CASSYRGRTEAFF. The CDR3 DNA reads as TGTGCCAGCAGTTACAGGGGCCGCACTGAAGCTTTCTTT.

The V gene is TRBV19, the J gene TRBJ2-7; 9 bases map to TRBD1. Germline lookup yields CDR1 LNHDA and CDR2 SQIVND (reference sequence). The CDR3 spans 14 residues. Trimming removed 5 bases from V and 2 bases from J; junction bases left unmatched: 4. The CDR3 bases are TGTGCCAGTAGTCCCGGGACAGGGACCTACGAGCAGTACTTC. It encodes CASSPGTGTYEQYF.

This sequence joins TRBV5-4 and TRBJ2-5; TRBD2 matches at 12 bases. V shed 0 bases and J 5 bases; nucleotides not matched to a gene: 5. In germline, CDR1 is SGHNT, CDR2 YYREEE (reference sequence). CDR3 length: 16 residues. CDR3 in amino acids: CASSLASGGAAETQYF. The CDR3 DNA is TGTGCCAGCAGCTTGGCTAGCGGGGGGGCCGCGGAGACCCAGTACTTC.

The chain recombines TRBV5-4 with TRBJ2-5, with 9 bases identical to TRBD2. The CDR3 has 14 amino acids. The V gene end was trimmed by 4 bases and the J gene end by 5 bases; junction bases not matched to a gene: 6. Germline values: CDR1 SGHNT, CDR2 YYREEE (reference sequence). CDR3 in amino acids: CASSLSGGTETQYF. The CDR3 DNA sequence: TGTGCCAGCAGCCTTAGCGGGGGTACGGAGACCCAGTACTTC.

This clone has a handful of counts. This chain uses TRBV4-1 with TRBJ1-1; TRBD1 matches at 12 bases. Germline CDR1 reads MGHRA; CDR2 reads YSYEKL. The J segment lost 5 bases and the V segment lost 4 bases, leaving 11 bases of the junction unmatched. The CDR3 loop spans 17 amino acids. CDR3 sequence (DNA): TGCGCCAGCAGCCCTTGGGGACAGGGGGCTCGGCCGACTGAAGCTTTCTTT. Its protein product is CASSPWGQGARPTEAFF.

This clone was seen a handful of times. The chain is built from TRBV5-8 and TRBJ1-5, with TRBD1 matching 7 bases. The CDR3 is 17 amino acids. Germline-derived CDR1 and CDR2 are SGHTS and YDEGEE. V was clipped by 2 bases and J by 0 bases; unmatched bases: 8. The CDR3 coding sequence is TGTGCCAGCAGCTTAACTACAGGGGCCGATAGCAATCAGCCCCAGCATTTT. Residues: CASSLTTGADSNQPQHF.

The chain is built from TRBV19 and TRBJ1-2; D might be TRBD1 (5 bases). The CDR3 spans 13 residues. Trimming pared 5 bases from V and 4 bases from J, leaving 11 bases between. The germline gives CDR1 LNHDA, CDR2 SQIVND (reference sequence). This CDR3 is CASSGPGGYGYTF. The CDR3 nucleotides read TGTGCCAGTAGTGGGCCCGGGGGCTATGGCTACACCTTC.

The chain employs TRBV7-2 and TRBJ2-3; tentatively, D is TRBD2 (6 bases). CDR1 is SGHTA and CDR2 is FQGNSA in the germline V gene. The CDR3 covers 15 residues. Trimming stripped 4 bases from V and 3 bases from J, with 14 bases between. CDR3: CASSSQPGRTDTQYF. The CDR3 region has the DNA TGTGCCAGCAGCTCCCAACCGGGGAGGACAGATACGCAGTATTTT. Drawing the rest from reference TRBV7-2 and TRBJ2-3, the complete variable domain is GAGVSQSPSNKVTEKGKDVELRCDPISGHTALYWYRQSLGQGLEFLIYFQGNSAPDKSGLPSDRFSAERTGGSVSTLTIQRTQQEDSAVYLCASSSQPGRTDTQYFGPGTRLTVL.

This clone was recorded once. The CDR3 coding sequence is TGCGCCAGCAGCTTGGGAGTCGGGACAGGGGGCTGGACTAATGAAAAACTGTTTTTT. Translating it yields CASSLGVGTGGWTNEKLFF. The rearrangement uses TRBV5-1 and TRBJ1-4; 12 nucleotides align to TRBD1. The CDR3 is made up of 19 amino acids. Germline-derived CDR1 and CDR2 are SGHRS and YFSETQ. With 0 bases clipped from V and 2 bases from J, the junction kept 8 bases outside the gene matches.

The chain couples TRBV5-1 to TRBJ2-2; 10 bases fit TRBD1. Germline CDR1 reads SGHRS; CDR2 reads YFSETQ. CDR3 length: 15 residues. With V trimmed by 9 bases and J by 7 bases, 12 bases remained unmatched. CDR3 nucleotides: TGCGCCACCCAAGTCGGGACAGGGGATCACGGGGAGCTGTTTTTT. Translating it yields CATQVGTGDHGELFF. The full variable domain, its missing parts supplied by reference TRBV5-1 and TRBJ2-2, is KAGVTQTPRYLIKTRGQQVTLSCSPISGHRSVSWYQQTPGQGLQFLFEYFSETQRNKGNFPGRFSGRQFSNSRSEMNVSTLELGDSALYLCATQVGTGDHGELFFGEGSRLTVL.

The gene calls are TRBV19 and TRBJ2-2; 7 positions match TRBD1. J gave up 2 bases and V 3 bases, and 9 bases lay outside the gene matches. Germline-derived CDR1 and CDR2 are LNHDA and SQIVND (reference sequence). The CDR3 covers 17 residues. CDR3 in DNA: TGTGCCAGTAGTATCAGACAGGGCTCGGTCAACACCGGGGAGCTGTTTTTT. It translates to CASSIRQGSVNTGELFF.

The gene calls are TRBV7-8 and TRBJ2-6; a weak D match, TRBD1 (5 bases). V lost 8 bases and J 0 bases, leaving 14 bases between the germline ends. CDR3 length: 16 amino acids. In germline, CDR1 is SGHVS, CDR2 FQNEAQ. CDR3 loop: CASPRESGSGANVLTF. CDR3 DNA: TGTGCCAGCCCCAGGGAATCAGGCTCTGGGGCCAACGTCCTGACTTTC.